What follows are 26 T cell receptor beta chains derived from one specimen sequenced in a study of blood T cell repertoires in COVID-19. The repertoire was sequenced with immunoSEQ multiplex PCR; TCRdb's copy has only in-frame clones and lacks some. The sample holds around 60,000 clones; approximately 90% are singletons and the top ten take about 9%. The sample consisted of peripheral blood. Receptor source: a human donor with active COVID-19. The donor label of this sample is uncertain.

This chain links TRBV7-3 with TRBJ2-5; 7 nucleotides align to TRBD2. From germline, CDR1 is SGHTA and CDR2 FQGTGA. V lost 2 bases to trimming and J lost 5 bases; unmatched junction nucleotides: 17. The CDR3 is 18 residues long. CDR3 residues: CASSLGAGAPTVRETQYF. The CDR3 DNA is TGTGCCAGCAGCTTAGGCGCGGGAGCGCCAACTGTCAGGGAGACCCAGTACTTC.

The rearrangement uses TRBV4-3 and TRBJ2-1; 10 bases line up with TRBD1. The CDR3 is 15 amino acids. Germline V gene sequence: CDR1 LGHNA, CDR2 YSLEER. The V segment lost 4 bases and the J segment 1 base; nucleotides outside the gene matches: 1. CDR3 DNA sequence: TGCGCCAGCAGCCCGGGACAGGGGTCCTACAATGAGCAGTTCTTC. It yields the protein CASSPGQGSYNEQFF.

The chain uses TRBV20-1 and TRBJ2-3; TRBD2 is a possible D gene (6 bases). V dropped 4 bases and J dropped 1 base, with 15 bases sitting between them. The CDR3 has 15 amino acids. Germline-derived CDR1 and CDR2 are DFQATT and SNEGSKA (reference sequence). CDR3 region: CSAIDPWEGTDTQYF. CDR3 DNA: TGCAGTGCTATTGACCCCTGGGAGGGCACAGATACGCAGTATTTT.

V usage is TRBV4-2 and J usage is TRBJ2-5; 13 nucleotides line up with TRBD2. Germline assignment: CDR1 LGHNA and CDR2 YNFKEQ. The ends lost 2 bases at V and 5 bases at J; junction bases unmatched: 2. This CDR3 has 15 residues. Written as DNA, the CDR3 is TGTGCCAGCAGCCAAACTAGCGGGGGGGCGGAGACCCAGTACTTC. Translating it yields CASSQTSGGAETQYF.

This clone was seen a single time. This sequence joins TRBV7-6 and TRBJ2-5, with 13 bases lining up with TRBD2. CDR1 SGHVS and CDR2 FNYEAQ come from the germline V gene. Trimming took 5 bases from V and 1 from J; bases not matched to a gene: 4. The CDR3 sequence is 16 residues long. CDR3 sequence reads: CASSLTSGGLQETQYF. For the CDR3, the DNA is TGTGCCAGCAGCCTGACTAGCGGGGGGCTCCAAGAGACCCAGTACTTC.

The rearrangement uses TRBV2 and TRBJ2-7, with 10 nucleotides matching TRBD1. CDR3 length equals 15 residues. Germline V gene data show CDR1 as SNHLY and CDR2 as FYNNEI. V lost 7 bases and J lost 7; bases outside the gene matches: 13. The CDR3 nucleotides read TGTGCCAGCACCATGAGAGGACAGGGGGAACGGGAGCAGTACTTC. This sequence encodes CASTMRGQGEREQYF.

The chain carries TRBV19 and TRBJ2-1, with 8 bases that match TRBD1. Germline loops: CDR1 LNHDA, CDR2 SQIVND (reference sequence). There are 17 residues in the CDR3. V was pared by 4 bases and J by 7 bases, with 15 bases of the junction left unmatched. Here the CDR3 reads CASSTLDRGGRSNEQFF. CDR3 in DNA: TGTGCCAGTAGTACCCTCGACAGGGGAGGAAGGAGTAATGAGCAGTTCTTC. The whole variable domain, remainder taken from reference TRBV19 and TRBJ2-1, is DGGITQSPKYLFRKEGQNVTLSCEQNLNHDAMYWYRQDPGQGLRLIYYSQIVNDFQKGDIAEGYSVSREKKESFPLTVTSAQKNPTAFYLCASSTLDRGGRSNEQFFGPGTRLTVL.

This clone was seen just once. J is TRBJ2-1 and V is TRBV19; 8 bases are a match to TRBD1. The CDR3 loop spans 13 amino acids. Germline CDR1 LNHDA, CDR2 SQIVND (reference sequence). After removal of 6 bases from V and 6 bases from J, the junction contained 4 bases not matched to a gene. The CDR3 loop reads CASRKTGVNEQFF. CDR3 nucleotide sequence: TGTGCCAGTAGGAAGACAGGGGTCAATGAGCAGTTCTTC.

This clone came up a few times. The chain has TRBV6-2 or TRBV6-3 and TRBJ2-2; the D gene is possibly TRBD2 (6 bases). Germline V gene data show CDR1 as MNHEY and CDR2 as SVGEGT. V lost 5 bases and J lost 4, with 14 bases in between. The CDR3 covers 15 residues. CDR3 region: CASSITGLLTGELFF. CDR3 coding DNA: TGTGCCAGCAGTATCACGGGACTCCTCACCGGGGAGCTGTTTTTT.

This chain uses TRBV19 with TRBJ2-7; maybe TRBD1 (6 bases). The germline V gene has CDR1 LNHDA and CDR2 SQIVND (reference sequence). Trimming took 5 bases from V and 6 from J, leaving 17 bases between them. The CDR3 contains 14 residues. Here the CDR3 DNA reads TGTGCCAGTAGTGGGCGGACAGCGGTTGGCGAGCAGTACTTC. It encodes CASSGRTAVGEQYF.

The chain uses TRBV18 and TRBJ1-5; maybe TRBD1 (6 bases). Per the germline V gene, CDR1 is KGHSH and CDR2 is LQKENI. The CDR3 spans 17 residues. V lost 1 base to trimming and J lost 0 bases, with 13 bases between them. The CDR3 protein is CASSPRGGGYSNQPQHF. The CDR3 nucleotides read TGTGCCAGCTCACCACGAGGGGGGGGGTATAGCAATCAGCCCCAGCATTTT.

The CDR3 sequence: CASSYPGTDTQYF. For the CDR3, the DNA is TGTGCCAGCAGTTACCCAGGCACAGATACGCAGTATTTT. The gene calls are TRBV6-2 or TRBV6-3 and TRBJ2-3; D gene ambiguous. CDR3 size: 13 residues. Germline CDR1 reads MNHEY; CDR2 reads SVGEGT. Trimming removed 2 bases at V and 1 base at J, with 4 bases between.

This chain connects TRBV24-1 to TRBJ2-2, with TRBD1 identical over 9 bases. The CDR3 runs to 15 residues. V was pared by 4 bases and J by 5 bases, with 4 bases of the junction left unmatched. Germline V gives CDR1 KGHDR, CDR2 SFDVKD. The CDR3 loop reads CATSDNRGPTGELFF. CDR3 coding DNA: TGTGCCACCAGTGACAACAGGGGGCCTACCGGGGAGCTGTTTTTT.

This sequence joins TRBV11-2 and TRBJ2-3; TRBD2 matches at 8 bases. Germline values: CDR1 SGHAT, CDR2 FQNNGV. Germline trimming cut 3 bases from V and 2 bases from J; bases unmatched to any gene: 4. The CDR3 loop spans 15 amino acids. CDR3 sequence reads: CASSFLRGVTDTQYF. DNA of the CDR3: TGTGCCAGCAGCTTCTTGCGGGGGGTCACAGATACGCAGTATTTT.

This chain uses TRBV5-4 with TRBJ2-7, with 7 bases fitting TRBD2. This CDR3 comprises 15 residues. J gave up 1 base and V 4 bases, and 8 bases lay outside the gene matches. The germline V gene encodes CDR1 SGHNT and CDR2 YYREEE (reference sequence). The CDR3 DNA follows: TGTGCCAGCAGCATCGGACTAGTTAGTTCCTACGAGCAGTACTTC. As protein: CASSIGLVSSYEQYF.

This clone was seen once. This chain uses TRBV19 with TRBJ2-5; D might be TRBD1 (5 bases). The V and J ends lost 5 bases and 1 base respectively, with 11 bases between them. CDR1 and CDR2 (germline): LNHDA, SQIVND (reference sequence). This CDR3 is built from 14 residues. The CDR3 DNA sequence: TGTGCCAGTAGTTTCACAGGTTTCCAAGAGACCCAGTACTTC. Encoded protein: CASSFTGFQETQYF.

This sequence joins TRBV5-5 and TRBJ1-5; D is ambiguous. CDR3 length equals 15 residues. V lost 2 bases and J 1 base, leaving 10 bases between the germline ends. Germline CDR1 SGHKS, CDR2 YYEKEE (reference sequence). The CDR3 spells CASSFTDASNQPQHF. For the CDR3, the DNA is TGTGCCAGCAGCTTTACAGATGCCAGCAATCAGCCCCAGCATTTT.

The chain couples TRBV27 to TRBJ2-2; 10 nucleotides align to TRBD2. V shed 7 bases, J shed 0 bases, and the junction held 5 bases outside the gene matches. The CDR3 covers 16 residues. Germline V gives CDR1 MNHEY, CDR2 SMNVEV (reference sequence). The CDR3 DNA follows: TGTGCCAGCACCTCAGCGGGAGGGACGAACACCGGGGAGCTGTTTTTT. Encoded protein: CASTSAGGTNTGELFF.

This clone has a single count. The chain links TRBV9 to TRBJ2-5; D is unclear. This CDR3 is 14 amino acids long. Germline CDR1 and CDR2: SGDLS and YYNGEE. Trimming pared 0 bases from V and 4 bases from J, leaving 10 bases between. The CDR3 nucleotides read TGTGCCAGCAGCGTAGAAGATTTCGGAGAGACCCAGTACTTC. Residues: CASSVEDFGETQYF.

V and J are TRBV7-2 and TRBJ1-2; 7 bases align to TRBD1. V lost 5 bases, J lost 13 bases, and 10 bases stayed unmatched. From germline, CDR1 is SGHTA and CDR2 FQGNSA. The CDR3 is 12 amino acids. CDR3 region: CASSPDRVTCTF. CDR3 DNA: TGTGCCAGCAGCCCAGACAGGGTTACTTGCACCTTC.

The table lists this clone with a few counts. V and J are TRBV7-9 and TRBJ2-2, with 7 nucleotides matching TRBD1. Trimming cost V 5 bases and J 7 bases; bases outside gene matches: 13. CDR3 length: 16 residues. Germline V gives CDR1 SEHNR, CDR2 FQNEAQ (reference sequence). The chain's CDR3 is CASSPRTGERGGELFF. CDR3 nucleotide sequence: TGTGCCAGCAGCCCTAGGACAGGAGAAAGAGGCGGGGAGCTGTTTTTT.

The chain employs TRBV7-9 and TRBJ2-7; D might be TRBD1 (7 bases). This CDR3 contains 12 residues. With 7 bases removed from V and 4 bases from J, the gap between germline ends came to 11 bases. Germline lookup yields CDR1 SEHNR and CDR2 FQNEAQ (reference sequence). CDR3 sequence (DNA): TGTGCCAGCACCAGGGGGGTATACGAGCAGTACTTC. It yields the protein CASTRGVYEQYF.

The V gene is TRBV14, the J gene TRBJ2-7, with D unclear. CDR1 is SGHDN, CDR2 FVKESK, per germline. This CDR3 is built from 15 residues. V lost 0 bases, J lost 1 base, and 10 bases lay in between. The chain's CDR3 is CASSQESAQSYEQYF. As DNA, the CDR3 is TGTGCCAGCAGCCAAGAGTCGGCACAGTCCTACGAGCAGTACTTC.

This chain's CDR3 is CASSINRRYGLDTEAFF. The CDR3, as DNA: TGTGCCAGTAGTATTAATAGGAGGTACGGGTTGGACACTGAAGCTTTCTTT. The chain combines TRBV19 with TRBJ1-1; no clear D gene. Germline CDR1 and CDR2: LNHDA and SQIVND (reference sequence). The CDR3 length is 17 residues. The germline V and J ends were trimmed by 3 bases and 3 bases, with 20 bases remaining between them. Filled out from reference TRBV19 and TRBJ1-1, the complete variable domain reads DGGITQSPKYLFRKEGQNVTLSCEQNLNHDAMYWYRQDPGQGLRLIYYSQIVNDFQKGDIAEGYSVSREKKESFPLTVTSAQKNPTAFYLCASSINRRYGLDTEAFFGQGTRLTVV.

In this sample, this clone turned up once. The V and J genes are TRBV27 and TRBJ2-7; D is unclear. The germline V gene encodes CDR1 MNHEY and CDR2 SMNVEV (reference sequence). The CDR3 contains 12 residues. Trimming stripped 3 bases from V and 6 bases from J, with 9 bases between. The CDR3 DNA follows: TGTGCCAGCAGTTTGACCTCGGGCGAGCAGTACTTC. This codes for CASSLTSGEQYF.

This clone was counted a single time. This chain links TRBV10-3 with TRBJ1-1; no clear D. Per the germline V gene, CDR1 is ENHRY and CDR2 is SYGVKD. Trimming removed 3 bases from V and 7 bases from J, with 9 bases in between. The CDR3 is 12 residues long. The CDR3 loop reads CAISDVGVEAFF. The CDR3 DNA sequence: TGTGCCATCAGTGACGTAGGAGTTGAAGCTTTCTTT.